This T cell receptor (beta chain) originates from a study of blood T cell repertoires in COVID-19. Overall study: Whether acute or convalescent, the COVID-19 samples came from the United States, Italy and Spain. The analysed material was cDNA or gDNA that came from T cells, B-cell-depleted T cells, or PBMCs.

This CDR3 is built from 15 residues. Germline V gene sequence: CDR1 MGHRA, CDR2 YSYEKL. V lost 0 bases to trimming and J lost 5 bases, with 13 bases between them. TCRdb's table, derived via immunoSEQ multiplex PCR, lists solely in-frame clones and lacks some. The sample records approximately 77,000 clones, approximately 90% being singletons. The chain is built from TRBV4-1 and TRBJ1-2; D perhaps matches TRBD1 (6 bases). Sequencing was performed on peripheral blood. This receptor was obtained from a man in his thirties or forties with acute or convalescent COVID-19. The chain's CDR3 is CASSQDRGGAYGYTF. In DNA form, the CDR3 reads TGCGCCAGCAGCCAAGATCGAGGGGGGGCTTATGGCTACACCTTC.